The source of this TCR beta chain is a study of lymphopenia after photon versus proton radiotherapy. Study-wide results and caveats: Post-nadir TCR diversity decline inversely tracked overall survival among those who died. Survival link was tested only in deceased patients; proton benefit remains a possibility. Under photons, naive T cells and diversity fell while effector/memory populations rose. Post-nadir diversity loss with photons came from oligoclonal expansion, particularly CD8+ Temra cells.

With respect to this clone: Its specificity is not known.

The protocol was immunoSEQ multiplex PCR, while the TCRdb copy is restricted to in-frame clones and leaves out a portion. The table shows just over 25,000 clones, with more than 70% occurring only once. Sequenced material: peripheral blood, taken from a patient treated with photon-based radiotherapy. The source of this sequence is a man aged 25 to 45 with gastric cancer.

The CDR3 protein is CASSLTSGRLETQYF. In DNA, the CDR3 is TGTGCCAGCAGCCTTACTAGCGGGAGATTAGAGACCCAGTACTTC. The V gene is TRBV7-3, the J gene TRBJ2-5; TRBD2 matches 11 bases. The CDR3 has 15 residues. Looked up from germline, CDR1 is SGHTA and CDR2 is FQGTGA. V gave up 5 bases and J gave up 4 bases; unmatched junction bases: 6.